Sequencing of this T cell receptor beta chain was carried out in a study of post-analysis software for immune sequencing data. Background on the study: Progressive-relapsing, secondary progressive and relapsing-remitting multiple sclerosis were among the disease courses included. Study-level results: Relative to controls, patients had five TRBV segments at higher frequency, with TRBV5-6, TRBV5-1 and TRBV20-1 among these. For normalized Chao1 diversity, multiple sclerosis patients scored significantly lower than controls did. Samples from a shared batch, those prepared together, strongly co-clustered by F measure.

This clonotype was found a few times. The antigen is unknown. The TCR beta cDNA libraries contained unique molecular identifiers. The yield from about 1 to 10 million T cells was roughly 500,000 cDNA molecules in total. One entry per CDR3 protein, called by TCRdb with MiXCR from the PCR reads. The sample contains more than 500,000 distinct CDR3 sequences, around a third of which appear only once. This CDR3 has 14 amino acids. CDR1 and CDR2 from the germline V gene are SGHRS and YFSETQ. V lost 5 bases, J lost 4 bases, and 15 bases lay in between. Sequencing used blood. The clonotype comes from a girl younger than 18 with multiple sclerosis. The chain has TRBV5-1 and TRBJ1-1; TRBD1 might be the D (5 bases). The CDR3 DNA reads TGCGCCAGCAGTAATATTGGGGGAGGCACTGAAGCTTTCTTT. Residues: CASSNIGGGTEAFF.